A single sample gave rise to the 31 T cell receptor beta chains below, sequenced in a study of shared clonotypes between healthy human individuals. Measured with immunoSEQ multiplex PCR; TCRdb has only the in-frame clones, and not every one. This sample has about 2.1 million clones; roughly 95% occur once, and the top ten carry 1.5% to 2%. Naive CD8 isolation took CD45RO-negative cells positively selected for CCR7 and excluded terminally differentiated effector memory CD45RA+ cells. Input material: naive CD8+ T cells from PBMCs. The origin of the receptors is a man younger than 35 in good health. Some clones in this sample may be carry-over from other donors' samples.

The V call is TRBV28, the J call TRBJ2-1; tentative D call: TRBD2 (5 bases). V was pared by 2 bases and J by 5 bases, with 13 bases between. Per germline, CDR1 MDHEN and CDR2 SYDVKM. This CDR3 region has 15 residues. The CDR3 DNA follows: TGTGCCAGCAGTTTAGGGGTAGCGCTGAACAATGAGCAGTTCTTC. This codes for CASSLGVALNNEQFF.

The chain combines TRBV27 with TRBJ2-1; the match to TRBD1 covers 9 bases. V was clipped by 10 bases and J by 5 bases; unmatched bases: 6. This CDR3 is built from 13 residues. The V gene's germline CDR1 is MNHEY and CDR2 SMNVEV (reference sequence). DNA for the CDR3: TGTGCCACCCGGGACAGGGCTCACAATGAGCAGTTCTTC. Translation: CATRDRAHNEQFF.

The chain couples TRBV5-8 to TRBJ1-2; D not certain. Germline V gene lookup returns CDR1 SGHTS and CDR2 YDEGEE. The CDR3 spans 14 residues. Deletions cut 4 bases from V and 3 bases from J, with 13 bases between. Here the CDR3 DNA reads TGTGCCAGCAGCCGGACCTATACTTACTATGGCTACACCTTC. Protein sequence: CASSRTYTYYGYTF.

The rearrangement links TRBV6-6 to TRBJ1-2; maybe TRBD1 (5 bases). Germline V gives CDR1 MNHNY, CDR2 SVGAGI (reference sequence). The CDR3 length is 14 residues. Trimming pared 3 bases from V and 3 bases from J, leaving 11 bases between. CDR3: CASSYGGTDYGYTF. CDR3 nucleotide sequence: TGTGCCAGCAGTTATGGGGGAACGGACTATGGCTACACCTTC.

V gene TRBV11-2 combines with J gene TRBJ2-5; 9 nucleotides line up with TRBD1. Germline V gene lookup returns CDR1 SGHAT and CDR2 FQNNGV. CDR3 size: 15 residues. V trimming: 5 bases; J trimming: 5 bases; junction bases outside the gene matches: 9. CDR3 sequence reads: CASSPEGQGGETQYF. CDR3 in DNA: TGTGCCAGCAGCCCGGAGGGACAGGGCGGGGAGACCCAGTACTTC.

The chain is built from TRBV11-2 and TRBJ2-1, with D perhaps matching TRBD1 (5 bases). This CDR3 is 14 amino acids long. Germline V gene sequence: CDR1 SGHAT, CDR2 FQNNGV. V shed 4 bases and J shed 6 bases, with 13 bases lying between them. The CDR3 nucleotides read TGTGCCAGCAGCTCCAGGACAACCACCAATGAGCAGTTCTTC. It specifies CASSSRTTTNEQFF.

This clone was seen once. J is TRBJ2-7 and V is TRBV2; weak D call: TRBD2 (5 bases). Trimming took 6 bases from V and 3 from J, leaving 24 bases between them. There are 17 residues in the CDR3. CDR1 is SNHLY, CDR2 FYNNEI, per germline. The CDR3 loop is CASSWALRTHEGYEQYF. In DNA form, the CDR3 reads TGTGCCAGCAGCTGGGCTCTGCGGACCCACGAGGGCTACGAGCAGTACTTC.

The chain combines TRBV19 with TRBJ2-7; possibly TRBD2 for D (6 bases). V lost 7 bases and J lost 6, with 16 bases in between. There are 13 residues in the CDR3. The germline CDR1 and CDR2 sequences are LNHDA and SQIVND (reference sequence). This CDR3 reads CASTPTGTSEQYF. DNA of the CDR3: TGTGCCAGTACCCCGACCGGGACTTCCGAGCAGTACTTC.

The rearrangement uses TRBV5-1 and TRBJ2-3; 7 nucleotides align to TRBD2. After removal of 3 bases from V and 2 bases from J, the junction contained 6 bases not matched to a gene. Looked up from germline, CDR1 is SGHRS and CDR2 is YFSETQ. The CDR3 contains 15 residues. The CDR3 region is CASSSASGPTDTQYF. CDR3 DNA: TGCGCCAGCAGCTCGGCTAGCGGCCCCACAGATACGCAGTATTTT.

This clone was seen only once. This sequence joins TRBV27 and TRBJ2-1; D perhaps matches TRBD1 (5 bases). Germline CDR1 MNHEY, CDR2 SMNVEV (reference sequence). V lost 3 bases and J lost 6, with 24 bases in between. CDR3 size: 18 residues. Written as DNA, the CDR3 is TGTGCCAGCAGTTTCCTAGGGATCATAAGGGGTTTGGGCAATGAGCAGTTCTTC. The encoded protein is CASSFLGIIRGLGNEQFF.

V and J are TRBV28 and TRBJ2-7; 7 bases fit TRBD1. The junction had 6 bases not matched to a gene; V was cut back by 1 base and J by 3 bases. Germline-derived CDR1 and CDR2 are MDHEN and SYDVKM. The CDR3 extends over 15 amino acids. In nucleotides, the CDR3 is TGTGCCAGCAGTTTATACAGGGGCAGCATCTACGAGCAGTACTTC. Translated, it gives CASSLYRGSIYEQYF.

The J gene is TRBJ2-5, the V gene TRBV18; 11 bases map to TRBD2. The germline V gene has CDR1 KGHSH and CDR2 LQKENI. V shed 3 bases and J 0 bases; nucleotides not matched to a gene: 9. CDR3 length equals 18 residues. CDR3: CASSPVAGGPPYQETQYF. CDR3 nucleotides: TGTGCCAGCTCACCCGTAGCGGGAGGGCCCCCGTACCAAGAGACCCAGTACTTC.

This clone has just one count. The rearrangement uses TRBV28 and TRBJ2-2; 9 positions agree with TRBD1. J gave up 4 bases and V 2 bases, and 5 bases lay outside the gene matches. This CDR3 is built from 16 residues. The V gene's germline CDR1 is MDHEN and CDR2 SYDVKM. CDR3 loop: CASSLLGQGFTGELFF. The CDR3 nucleotides read TGTGCCAGCAGTTTACTAGGACAGGGGTTCACCGGGGAGCTGTTTTTT.

Comment on this clone: Different DNA sequences within this sample yield the same CDR3. CDR3 sequence (DNA): TGTGCCACCAGCAGAGGGGGGAGGGCCCAAGAGACCCAGTACTTC. It specifies CATSRGGRAQETQYF. The genes are TRBV15 and TRBJ2-5; 7 nucleotides line up with TRBD2. The V gene's germline CDR1 is LNHNV and CDR2 YYDKDF (reference sequence). V gave up 1 base and J gave up 1 base; unmatched junction bases: 3. The CDR3 sequence is 15 residues long.

The chain has TRBV7-9 and TRBJ2-5; D gene unclear. The CDR3 runs 12 residues. CDR1 is SEHNR, CDR2 FQNEAQ, per germline (reference sequence). V shed 5 bases and J shed 3 bases, with 7 bases lying between them. The chain's CDR3 is CASSPTEETQYF. In DNA form, the CDR3 reads TGTGCCAGCAGCCCAACGGAAGAGACCCAGTACTTC.

The gene calls are TRBV6-6 and TRBJ2-7, with no clear D. Germline CDR1 is MNHNY and CDR2 is SVGAGI (reference sequence). The V gene lost 6 bases and the J gene lost 4 bases, with 10 bases spanning the gap. This CDR3 contains 12 residues. The CDR3: CASSHESYEQYF. The CDR3 region has the DNA TGTGCCAGCAGCCACGAATCTTACGAGCAGTACTTC.

The rearrangement links TRBV19 to TRBJ2-7; TRBD2 is a possible D gene (5 bases). The CDR3 sequence is 14 residues long. Trimming cost V 4 bases and J 2 bases, with 12 bases left between them. Germline values: CDR1 LNHDA, CDR2 SQIVND (reference sequence). As DNA, the CDR3 is TGTGCCAGTAGTAGTCTTGGACTGGCCTACGAGCAGTACTTC. This gives the protein CASSSLGLAYEQYF. Filled out from reference TRBV19 and TRBJ2-7, the complete variable domain reads DGGITQSPKYLFRKEGQNVTLSCEQNLNHDAMYWYRQDPGQGLRLIYYSQIVNDFQKGDIAEGYSVSREKKESFPLTVTSAQKNPTAFYLCASSSLGLAYEQYFGPGTRLTVT.

This clone was picked up one time. The chain uses TRBV7-8 and TRBJ2-5; 7 nucleotides match TRBD1. V dropped 5 bases and J dropped 6; count of bases not matched to a gene: 9. The CDR3 is 14 amino acids. Germline CDR1 reads SGHVS; CDR2 reads FQNEAQ. The DNA for the CDR3 is TGTGCCAGCAGCGCCGGGACAGTGGGAAAGACCCAGTACTTC. Residues: CASSAGTVGKTQYF.

The chain joins TRBV9 to TRBJ2-1, with TRBD1 identical over 10 bases. CDR1 and CDR2 from the germline V gene are SGDLS and YYNGEE. The length of the CDR3 is 14 residues. V lost 3 bases to trimming and J lost 9 bases; unmatched junction nucleotides: 6. CDR3 protein: CASSARTGGSEQFF. The CDR3 bases are TGTGCCAGCAGCGCCCGGACAGGGGGGAGTGAGCAGTTCTTC. Drawing the rest from reference TRBV9 and TRBJ2-1, the complete variable domain is DSGVTQTPKHLITATGQRVTLRCSPRSGDLSVYWYQQSLDQGLQFLIQYYNGEERAKGNILERFSAQQFPDLHSELNLSSLELGDSALYFCASSARTGGSEQFFGPGTRLTVL.

In the case of this clone: Additional DNA sequences in this sample encode the identical CDR3. This chain links TRBV27 with TRBJ2-1; 11 bases map to TRBD1. This CDR3 contains 14 residues. After removal of 5 bases from V and 6 bases from J, the junction contained 3 bases not matched to a gene. Per germline, CDR1 MNHEY and CDR2 SMNVEV (reference sequence). CDR3 region: CASSPGTGGNEQFF. The DNA for the CDR3 is TGTGCCAGCAGTCCAGGGACAGGGGGCAATGAGCAGTTCTTC.

The chain combines TRBV27 with TRBJ1-2; D remains unclear. This CDR3 is 14 amino acids long. The germline V and J ends were trimmed by 5 bases and 5 bases, with 15 bases remaining between them. The germline gives CDR1 MNHEY, CDR2 SMNVEV (reference sequence). The CDR3 sequence: CASSAYPQAYGYTF. CDR3 sequence (DNA): TGTGCCAGCAGTGCATACCCCCAGGCATATGGCTACACCTTC.

This chain joins TRBV6-1 and TRBJ2-1; 10 bases match TRBD2. J was trimmed by 10 bases and V by 2 bases; bases with no gene match: 14. This CDR3 contains 17 residues. From germline, CDR1 is MNHNS and CDR2 SASEGT. The chain's CDR3 is CASSEFTLASGRIEQFF. CDR3 nucleotide sequence: TGTGCCAGCAGTGAATTTACTCTGGCTAGCGGGAGAATAGAGCAGTTCTTC.

The chain uses TRBV6-6 and TRBJ2-3; D is ambiguous. Deletions cut 0 bases from V and 4 bases from J, with 8 bases between. The CDR3 is 14 residues long. Per the germline V gene, CDR1 is MNHNY and CDR2 is SVGAGI (reference sequence). Written as DNA, the CDR3 is TGTGCCAGCAGTTACTCCCGCCCCCCAGATACGCAGTATTTT. Protein product: CASSYSRPPDTQYF.

V gene TRBV10-2 combines with J gene TRBJ1-4; D is uncertain. V was clipped by 3 bases and J by 0 bases, with 17 bases between them. Per the germline V gene, CDR1 is WSHSY and CDR2 is SAAADI. The CDR3 is 18 residues long. This chain's CDR3 is CASSDFFGSFATNEKLFF. The CDR3 region has the DNA TGCGCCAGCAGTGACTTCTTTGGAAGCTTTGCAACTAATGAAAAACTGTTTTTT.

This chain uses TRBV7-3 with TRBJ2-3, with TRBD2 as a possible D gene (5 bases). The V end was cut by 1 base, the J end by 3 bases, with 14 bases between. Germline V gene data show CDR1 as SGHTA and CDR2 as FQGTGA. There are 16 residues in the CDR3. CDR3 sequence reads: CASSLSLAEETDTQYF. As DNA, the CDR3 is TGTGCCAGCAGCTTAAGTCTAGCCGAGGAGACAGATACGCAGTATTTT.

The chain joins TRBV7-9 to TRBJ2-7; D is uncertain. Germline V CDR1 and CDR2: SEHNR, FQNEAQ (reference sequence). The CDR3 sequence is 14 residues long. Trimming pared 1 base from V and 6 bases from J, leaving 13 bases between. Here the CDR3 DNA reads TGTGCCAGCAGCTTAGTTCTCTCGAGTGCCGAGCAGTACTTC. Its protein is CASSLVLSSAEQYF. Supplemented by reference TRBV7-9 and TRBJ2-7, the full variable domain reads DTGVSQNPRHKITKRGQNVTFRCDPISEHNRLYWYRQTLGQGPEFLTYFQNEAQLEKSRLLSDRFSAERPKGSFSTLEIQRTEQGDSAMYLCASSLVLSSAEQYFGPGTRLTVT.

The chain is built from TRBV2 and TRBJ1-1, with TRBD1 matching 10 bases. The J segment lost 4 bases and the V segment lost 4 bases, leaving 3 bases of the junction unmatched. Germline-derived CDR1 and CDR2 are SNHLY and FYNNEI. The length of the CDR3 is 14 residues. The CDR3 bases are TGTGCCAGCAGTGGGACAGGGGGTCTCACTGAAGCTTTCTTT. This sequence encodes CASSGTGGLTEAFF.

The V call is TRBV7-9, the J call TRBJ1-2; weak D call: TRBD1 (6 bases). Germline V lookup: CDR1 SEHNR, CDR2 FQNEAQ (reference sequence). The CDR3 contains 13 residues. The V and J ends lost 6 bases and 6 bases respectively, with 14 bases between them. CDR3 protein: CASSSQGGNGYTF. The CDR3 nucleotides read TGTGCCAGCAGTTCCCAAGGGGGAAATGGCTACACCTTC.

V and J are TRBV4-1 and TRBJ1-1; no firm D call. Germline values: CDR1 MGHRA, CDR2 YSYEKL. V was pared by 5 bases and J by 6 bases, with 16 bases between. This CDR3 spans 14 amino acids. The CDR3 sequence: CASSLEGNVPEAFF. The DNA for the CDR3 is TGCGCCAGCAGCTTGGAGGGTAACGTCCCTGAAGCTTTCTTT.

The genes are TRBV7-9 and TRBJ2-7; TRBD2 aligns across 14 bases. Germline loops: CDR1 SEHNR, CDR2 FQNEAQ (reference sequence). The length of the CDR3 is 17 residues. V gave up 3 bases and J gave up 0 bases; unmatched junction bases: 4. The CDR3 is CASSLHGTSGSSYEQYF. The CDR3 DNA reads TGTGCCAGCAGCTTGCACGGGACTAGCGGGAGCTCCTACGAGCAGTACTTC.

The rearrangement uses TRBV27 and TRBJ2-5, with D maybe TRBD1 (6 bases). Germline CDR1 reads MNHEY; CDR2 reads SMNVEV (reference sequence). V was clipped by 5 bases and J by 2 bases, with 15 bases between them. CDR3 length: 15 residues. This CDR3 is CASSTGPRGQETQYF. The CDR3 coding sequence is TGTGCCAGCAGTACCGGGCCCAGGGGACAAGAGACCCAGTACTTC.